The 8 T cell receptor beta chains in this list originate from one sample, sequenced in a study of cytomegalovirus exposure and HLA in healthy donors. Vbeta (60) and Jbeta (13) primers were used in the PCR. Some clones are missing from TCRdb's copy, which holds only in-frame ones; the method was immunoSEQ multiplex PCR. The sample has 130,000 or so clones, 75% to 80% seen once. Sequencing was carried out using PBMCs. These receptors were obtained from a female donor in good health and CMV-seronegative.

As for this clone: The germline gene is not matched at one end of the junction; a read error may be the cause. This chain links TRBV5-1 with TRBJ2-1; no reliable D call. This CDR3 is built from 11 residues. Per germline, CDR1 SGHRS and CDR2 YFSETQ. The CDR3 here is CASTLGVRQFF. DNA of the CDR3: TGCGCCAGCACCTTGGGCGTTCGGCAGTTCTTC.

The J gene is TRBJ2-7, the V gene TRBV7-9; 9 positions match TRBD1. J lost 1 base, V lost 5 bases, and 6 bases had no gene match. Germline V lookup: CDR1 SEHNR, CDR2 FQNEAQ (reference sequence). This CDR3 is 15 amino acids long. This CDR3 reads CASSNRDRASYEQYF. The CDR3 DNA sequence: TGTGCCAGCAGCAACCGGGACAGGGCATCCTACGAGCAGTACTTC.

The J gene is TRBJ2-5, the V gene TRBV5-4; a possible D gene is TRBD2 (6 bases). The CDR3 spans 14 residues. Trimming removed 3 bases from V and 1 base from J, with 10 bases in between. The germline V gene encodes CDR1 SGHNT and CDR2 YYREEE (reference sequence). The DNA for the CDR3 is TGTGCCAGCAGCTCAGGACTAACCCAAGAGACCCAGTACTTC. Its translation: CASSSGLTQETQYF.

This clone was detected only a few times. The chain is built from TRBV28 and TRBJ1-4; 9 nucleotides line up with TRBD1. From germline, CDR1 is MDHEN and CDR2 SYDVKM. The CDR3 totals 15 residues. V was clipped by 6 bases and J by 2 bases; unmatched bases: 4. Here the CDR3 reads CASSTGGVTNEKLFF. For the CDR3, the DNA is TGTGCCAGCAGCACAGGGGGCGTTACTAATGAAAAACTGTTTTTT. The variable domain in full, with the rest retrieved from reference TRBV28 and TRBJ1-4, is DVKVTQSSRYLVKRTGEKVFLECVQDMDHENMFWYRQDPGLGLRLIYFSYDVKMKEKGDIPEGYSVSREKKERFSLILESASTNQTSMYLCASSTGGVTNEKLFFGSGTQLSVL.

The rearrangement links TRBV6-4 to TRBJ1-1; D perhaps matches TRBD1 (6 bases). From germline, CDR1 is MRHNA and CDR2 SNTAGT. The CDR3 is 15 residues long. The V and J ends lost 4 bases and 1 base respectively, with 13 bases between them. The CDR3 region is CASSAEDSSNTEAFF. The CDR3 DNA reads TGTGCCAGCAGTGCCGAGGACAGTTCGAACACTGAAGCTTTCTTT.

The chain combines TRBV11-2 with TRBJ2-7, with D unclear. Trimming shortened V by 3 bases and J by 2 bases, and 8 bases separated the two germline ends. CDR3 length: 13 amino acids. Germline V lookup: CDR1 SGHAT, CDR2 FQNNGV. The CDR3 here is CASSFSSAYEQYF. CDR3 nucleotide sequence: TGTGCCAGCAGCTTTTCGTCAGCCTACGAGCAGTACTTC.

CDR3 residues: CASSYYEDGVGETQYF. The CDR3 DNA sequence: TGTGCCAGCAGCTACTATGAGGACGGGGTAGGAGAGACCCAGTACTTC. The rearrangement links TRBV13 to TRBJ2-5, with D tentatively TRBD2 (5 bases). The CDR3 covers 16 residues. Trimming left V 4 bases short and J 4 bases short, with 19 bases between. Germline V CDR1 and CDR2: PRHDT, FYEKMQ (reference sequence). The full variable domain, in which reference TRBV13 and TRBJ2-5 provide the parts outside the CDR3, is AAGVIQSPRHLIKEKRETATLKCYPIPRHDTVYWYQQGPGQDPQFLISFYEKMQSDKGSIPDRFSAQQFSDYHSELNMSSLELGDSALYFCASSYYEDGVGETQYFGPGTRLLVL.

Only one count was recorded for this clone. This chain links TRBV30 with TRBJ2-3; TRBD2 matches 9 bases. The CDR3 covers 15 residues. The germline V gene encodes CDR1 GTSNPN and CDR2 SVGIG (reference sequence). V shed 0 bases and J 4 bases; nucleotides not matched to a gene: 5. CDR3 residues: CAWSVPGLAADTQYF. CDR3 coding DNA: TGTGCCTGGAGTGTTCCGGGACTAGCAGCAGATACGCAGTATTTT.